One and the same sample provided the 25 T cell receptor beta chains below, sequenced in a study of shared clonotypes between healthy human individuals. Assay used: immunoSEQ multiplex PCR; TCRdb lists only in-frame clones, some missing. Of under 750,000 clones in the sample, approximately 77% were seen once. Sequenced: memory CD4+ T cells sorted from blood. Subset in this sample: CD45RA-negative fraction. The receptor source for this set is a woman aged 30 to 39 in good health.

This chain uses TRBV14 with TRBJ1-6; weak D call: TRBD1 (6 bases). V dropped 4 bases and J dropped 6 bases, with 13 bases sitting between them. This CDR3 comprises 15 residues. Germline-derived CDR1 and CDR2 are SGHDN and FVKESK. The chain's CDR3 is CASSLGTPSNSPLHF. In DNA form, the CDR3 reads TGTGCCAGCAGCCTTGGGACACCCTCTAATTCACCCCTCCACTTT.

The CDR3 protein is CASSVDWDRLGDTQYF. As DNA, the CDR3 is TGTGCCAGCAGCGTAGATTGGGACCGCTTGGGAGATACGCAGTATTTT. The chain employs TRBV9 and TRBJ2-3, with D perhaps assigned TRBD1 or TRBD2 (5 bases each). The length of the CDR3 is 16 residues. CDR1 SGDLS and CDR2 YYNGEE come from the germline V gene. V was pared by 0 bases and J by 5 bases, with 16 bases between.

This clone has only one observation. This sequence joins TRBV25-1 and TRBJ2-1, with 10 bases fitting TRBD1. The CDR3 is made up of 15 amino acids. The V and J ends lost 3 bases and 7 bases, in that order; junction bases with no gene match: 6. CDR1 and CDR2 from the germline V gene are MGHDK and SYGVNS. The CDR3: CASSDRQGAPNEQFF. The CDR3 bases are TGTGCCAGCAGTGATCGACAGGGGGCCCCAAATGAGCAGTTCTTC.

This clone was seen a few times. This rearrangement joins TRBV10-2 to TRBJ2-3, with TRBD2 matching 8 bases. J gave up 4 bases and V 4 bases, and 10 bases lay outside the gene matches. The CDR3 extends over 16 amino acids. CDR1 is WSHSY and CDR2 is SAAADI in the germline V gene. DNA of the CDR3: TGCGCCAGCAGTGTTTCGGGGGGGAGCGGGGCAGATACGCAGTATTTT. Amino acid sequence: CASSVSGGSGADTQYF.

The chain carries TRBV10-3 and TRBJ1-1; 11 positions agree with TRBD1. CDR1 ENHRY and CDR2 SYGVKD come from the germline V gene. V dropped 10 bases and J dropped 2; count of bases not matched to a gene: 3. This CDR3 has 13 amino acids. CDR3 protein: CATGTGGNTEAFF. CDR3 DNA: TGTGCCACCGGGACAGGGGGTAACACTGAAGCTTTCTTT.

In its sample, this clone was seen once. The CDR3 DNA sequence: TGTGCCAGCAGCTTCTCGGGGGACAGGGGGGACGAGCAGTACTTC. This codes for CASSFSGDRGDEQYF. This chain connects TRBV11-2 to TRBJ2-7; 11 bases map to TRBD1. There are 15 residues in the CDR3. V was clipped by 3 bases and J by 5 bases; unmatched bases: 6. Germline V gene sequence: CDR1 SGHAT, CDR2 FQNNGV.

The V call is TRBV29-1, the J call TRBJ1-6; D is perhaps TRBD1 (5 bases). CDR1 SQVTM and CDR2 ANQGSEA come from the germline V gene. This CDR3 contains 15 residues. The germline V and J ends were trimmed by 5 bases and 0 bases, with 11 bases remaining between them. CDR3 sequence: CSVREGSSYNSPLHF. The CDR3 coding sequence is TGCAGCGTTAGGGAGGGGAGCTCCTATAATTCACCCCTCCACTTT. Filled out from reference TRBV29-1 and TRBJ1-6, the complete variable domain reads SAVISQKPSRDICQRGTSLTIQCQVDSQVTMMFWYRQQPGQSLTLIATANQGSEATYESGFVIDKFPISRPNLTFSTLTVSNMSPEDSSIYLCSVREGSSYNSPLHFGNGTRLTVT.

The gene calls are TRBV18 and TRBJ2-5, with a possible D match to TRBD1 (6 bases). The CDR3 loop spans 15 amino acids. V was pared by 3 bases and J by 2 bases, with 13 bases between. Germline values: CDR1 KGHSH, CDR2 LQKENI. Here the CDR3 reads CASSPNRVEQETQYF. The CDR3 DNA sequence: TGTGCCAGCTCACCGAACAGGGTAGAGCAAGAGACCCAGTACTTC.

A few counts support this clone. V is TRBV28 and J is TRBJ1-1, with 8 bases that match TRBD1. The CDR3 covers 15 residues. The V gene end was trimmed by 5 bases and the J gene end by 4 bases; junction bases not matched to a gene: 9. From germline, CDR1 is MDHEN and CDR2 SYDVKM. For the CDR3, the DNA is TGTGCCAGCAGTCCAACGACAGGGGCGGTCACTGAAGCTTTCTTT. This encodes CASSPTTGAVTEAFF.

The chain employs TRBV28 and TRBJ1-2, with D perhaps matching TRBD1 (5 bases). V was pared by 8 bases and J by 0 bases, with 10 bases between. This CDR3 comprises 13 residues. Germline CDR1 MDHEN, CDR2 SYDVKM. The CDR3 sequence: CASGRQPNYGYTF. In DNA, the CDR3 is TGTGCCAGCGGGAGACAGCCTAACTATGGCTACACCTTC.

The chain carries TRBV5-1 and TRBJ2-7; TRBD2 is a possible D gene (5 bases). Germline CDR1 is SGHRS and CDR2 is YFSETQ. The CDR3 is 15 residues long. Trimming cost V 1 base and J 1 base, with 12 bases left between them. The CDR3 DNA reads TGCGCCAGCAGCTTGTCGCCCGGGAAATCCTACGAGCAGTACTTC. It translates to CASSLSPGKSYEQYF.

The gene calls are TRBV30 and TRBJ2-7, with 15 bases identical to TRBD2. Germline lookup yields CDR1 GTSNPN and CDR2 SVGIG (reference sequence). This CDR3 region has 17 residues. V dropped 3 bases and J dropped 6; count of bases not matched to a gene: 12. The CDR3 bases are TGTGCCTGGAGGTCAGGACTAGCGGGAGGGCCCTTGGTCGAGCAGTACTTC. This encodes CAWRSGLAGGPLVEQYF.

The CDR3 coding sequence is TGCGCCAGCAGCTCGGGACTAGCGGGAGTACACGAGCAGTACTTC. It is translated as CASSSGLAGVHEQYF. The gene calls are TRBV5-1 and TRBJ2-7; TRBD2 aligns across 14 bases. The germline V gene has CDR1 SGHRS and CDR2 YFSETQ. V lost 3 bases and J lost 5; bases outside the gene matches: 4. This CDR3 is 15 amino acids long.

V and J are TRBV4-1 and TRBJ1-2; D is ambiguous. CDR3 length: 16 residues. Germline CDR1 MGHRA, CDR2 YSYEKL. The germline V and J ends were trimmed by 1 base and 1 base, with 13 bases remaining between them. The CDR3 nucleotides read TGCGCCAGCAGCCAAGGACCCCGGACGGTTAACTATGGCTACACCTTC. Protein: CASSQGPRTVNYGYTF.

In DNA form, the CDR3 reads TGTGCCAGTAGTATATCCAGCGTCAAGGCAGATACGCAGTATTTT. It codes for CASSISSVKADTQYF. The V gene is TRBV19, the J gene TRBJ2-3; D gene uncertain. Trimming cost V 2 bases and J 4 bases, with 13 bases left between them. Germline CDR1 is LNHDA and CDR2 is SQIVND (reference sequence). This CDR3 comprises 15 residues.

The chain links TRBV7-2 to TRBJ2-1; TRBD2 agrees at 10 bases. This CDR3 region has 17 residues. Trimming took 5 bases from V and 0 from J; bases not matched to a gene: 7. Germline loops: CDR1 SGHTA, CDR2 FQGNSA. The CDR3 region has the DNA TGTGCCAGCAGCATAGTTAGCGGGAGGTACTCCTACAATGAGCAGTTCTTC. Encoded protein: CASSIVSGRYSYNEQFF.

The chain joins TRBV6-5 to TRBJ2-4, with D perhaps TRBD1 or TRBD2 (5 bases each). This CDR3 spans 15 amino acids. Trimming took off 2 bases at V and 8 bases at J, with 16 bases between the two ends. The germline CDR1 and CDR2 sequences are MNHEY and SVGAGI. Written as DNA, the CDR3 is TGTGCCAGCAGTTACGAAAGGACGGGACGGGACATTCAGTACTTC. Its translation is CASSYERTGRDIQYF.

For this clone: A clone one base away is much larger, so this may be a read error. The same CDR3 can be traced to other DNA sequences in this sample. This chain uses TRBV7-9 with TRBJ2-3, with D hard to call. CDR3 length equals 12 residues. Germline CDR1 is SEHNR and CDR2 is FQNEAQ (reference sequence). The V and J ends lost 6 bases and 2 bases respectively, with 6 bases between them. CDR3 in amino acids: CASSFYTDTQYF. The DNA for the CDR3 is TGTGCCAGCAGTTTCTACACAGATACGCAGTATTTT.

CDR3 residues: CASSLNDLDSLTYEQYF. The DNA of the CDR3 is TGTGCCAGCTCACTTAACGACCTCGACTCCTTAACCTACGAGCAGTACTTC. The chain uses TRBV18 and TRBJ2-7; D is uncertain. V shed 4 bases and J shed 2 bases, with 21 bases lying between them. The CDR3 loop spans 17 amino acids. The germline V gene encodes CDR1 KGHSH and CDR2 LQKENI.

The V and J genes are TRBV5-6 and TRBJ1-3; no clear D gene. This CDR3 spans 16 amino acids. Between the trimmed V and J ends, which lost 0 bases and 0 bases, there was a span of 10 bases. Looked up from germline, CDR1 is SGHDT and CDR2 is YYEEEE. The CDR3, as DNA: TGTGCCAGCAGCTTGGCCGCGGTCCGCTCTGGAAACACCATATATTTT. It specifies CASSLAAVRSGNTIYF. The full variable domain, its missing parts supplied by reference TRBV5-6 and TRBJ1-3, is DAGVTQSPTHLIKTRGQQVTLRCSPKSGHDTVSWYQQALGQGPQFIFQYYEEEERQRGNFPDRFSGHQFPNYSSELNVNALLLGDSALYLCASSLAAVRSGNTIYFGEGSWLTVV.

J is TRBJ2-2 and V is TRBV7-9; 14 nucleotides agree with TRBD2. From germline, CDR1 is SEHNR and CDR2 FQNEAQ (reference sequence). V lost 5 bases and J lost 7; bases outside the gene matches: 9. The CDR3 runs 17 residues. Here the CDR3 DNA reads TGTGCCAGCAGCACCAGACTAGCGGGAGGGCCTTTCGGGGAGCTGTTTTTT. Residues: CASSTRLAGGPFGELFF.

This chain connects TRBV10-3 to TRBJ2-5; 10 nucleotides align to TRBD1. The V gene end was trimmed by 3 bases and the J gene end by 5 bases; junction bases not matched to a gene: 15. The germline CDR1 and CDR2 sequences are ENHRY and SYGVKD. This CDR3 comprises 18 residues. The CDR3 sequence is CAISDPYRGGTGVETQYF. The CDR3 bases are TGTGCCATCAGTGATCCGTACCGAGGAGGGACAGGGGTTGAGACCCAGTACTTC.

This clone was detected once. The chain recombines TRBV7-2 with TRBJ2-5, with 9 bases lining up with TRBD2. V lost 3 bases, J lost 2 bases, and 4 bases stayed unmatched. The CDR3 sequence is 15 residues long. CDR1 is SGHTA, CDR2 FQGNSA, per germline. CDR3 nucleotide sequence: TGTGCCAGCAGCTTCGGGCTAGCGGGGCAAGAGACCCAGTACTTC. Translation gives CASSFGLAGQETQYF.

The V and J genes are TRBV25-1 and TRBJ2-5; TRBD1 agrees at 8 bases. The junction had 16 bases not matched to a gene; V was cut back by 2 bases and J by 5 bases. This CDR3 spans 18 amino acids. The germline V gene has CDR1 MGHDK and CDR2 SYGVNS. CDR3 nucleotides: TGTGCCAGCAGTGAAGAATTCCCGGGACAGGCCGCCCAGGAGACCCAGTACTTC. It is translated as CASSEEFPGQAAQETQYF. Using reference TRBV25-1 and TRBJ2-5 for the parts outside the CDR3, the full variable domain is EADIYQTPRYLVIGTGKKITLECSQTMGHDKMYWYQQDPGMELHLIHYSYGVNSTEKGDLSSESTVSRIRTEHFPLTLESARPSHTSQYLCASSEEFPGQAAQETQYFGPGTRLLVL.

The chain links TRBV2 to TRBJ2-5, with 7 nucleotides matching TRBD1. Losses at the gene ends were 6 bases for V and 3 bases for J; bases not matched to a gene: 7. Germline CDR1 SNHLY, CDR2 FYNNEI. CDR3 length: 14 amino acids. Here the CDR3 reads CASRGDSRKETQYF. The CDR3 bases are TGTGCCAGCAGGGGGGACAGCCGTAAAGAGACCCAGTACTTC.